Each of the 32 T cell receptor beta chains below was sequenced from the same sample in a study of blood T cell repertoires in COVID-19. Profiling relied on immunoSEQ multiplex PCR, and the TCRdb table lists in-frame clones only, not all of them. The sample yields roughly 230,000 clones, 83% seen once. Sequencing used peripheral blood. These receptors originate from a man aged 35 to 55 with active or convalescent COVID-19.

The chain joins TRBV12-2 to TRBJ2-7; the D call of TRBD2 is as the table states it, not checked on the DNA. TRBV12-2 has pseudogene status. CDR3 length: 18 residues. The chain's CDR3 is CASRRTGTSGRNSYEQYF. DNA of the CDR3: TGTGCAAGTCGCAGGACCGGGACTAGCGGGAGGAACTCCTACGAGCAGTACTTC.

The chain employs TRBV24-1 and TRBJ2-7; the match to TRBD1 covers 10 bases. J was trimmed by 6 bases and V by 8 bases; bases with no gene match: 3. Germline assignment: CDR1 KGHDR and CDR2 SFDVKD. This CDR3 spans 12 amino acids. The CDR3: CATKGQGSEQYF. In nucleotides, the CDR3 is TGTGCCACCAAGGGACAGGGGTCCGAGCAGTACTTC.

This CDR3 reads CASRRRTSGITDTQYF. The CDR3 coding sequence is TGTGCCAGCAGACGGAGGACTAGCGGTATCACAGATACGCAGTATTTT. This chain connects TRBV5-8 to TRBJ2-3; 10 bases are shared with TRBD2. Germline CDR1 SGHTS, CDR2 YDEGEE. The length of the CDR3 is 16 residues. The trim removed 5 bases at V and 2 bases at J, leaving 8 bases unmatched. Together with reference TRBV5-8 and TRBJ2-3, the CDR3 gives the full variable domain: EAGVTQSPTHLIKTRGQQATLRCSPISGHTSVYWYQQALGLGLQFLLWYDEGEERNRGNFPPRFSGRQFPNYSSELNVNALELEDSALYLCASRRRTSGITDTQYFGPGTRLTVL.

V usage is TRBV3-1 (or the pseudogene TRBV3-2) and J usage is TRBJ2-1; 7 nucleotides agree with TRBD2. The germline V gene encodes CDR1 LGHDT and CDR2 YNNKEL (reference sequence). The V segment lost 8 bases and the J segment 6 bases; nucleotides outside the gene matches: 16. CDR3 length: 16 residues. In DNA, the CDR3 is TGTGCCAGCGGTAAAATAGCGGGCCGCCCGGGCAATGAGCAGTTCTTC. Translating gives CASGKIAGRPGNEQFF.

This clone was counted between two and nine times. The rearrangement joins TRBV7-9 to TRBJ2-2, with D perhaps TRBD1 (6 bases). CDR1 is SEHNR, CDR2 FQNEAQ, per germline (reference sequence). The CDR3 is made up of 17 amino acids. Trimming cost V 4 bases and J 5 bases, with 20 bases left between them. CDR3 in amino acids: CASSSSQGMEWTGELFF. CDR3 sequence (DNA): TGTGCCAGCAGCTCGTCTCAGGGGATGGAATGGACCGGGGAGCTGTTTTTT.

The chain uses TRBV19 and TRBJ2-2; perhaps TRBD2 as D (5 bases). Trimming pared 5 bases from V and 4 bases from J, leaving 17 bases between. The CDR3 length is 16 residues. The germline V gene encodes CDR1 LNHDA and CDR2 SQIVND (reference sequence). CDR3: CASSPPERGPTGELFF. The CDR3 bases are TGTGCCAGTAGTCCCCCCGAACGGGGTCCCACCGGGGAGCTGTTTTTT.

The V gene is TRBV18, the J gene TRBJ1-4; D not resolved. The V gene lost 4 bases and the J gene lost 0 bases, with 12 bases spanning the gap. CDR3 length: 16 amino acids. Germline V gives CDR1 KGHSH, CDR2 LQKENI. The CDR3 nucleotides read TGTGCCAGCTCACTTCAGGATCTTGCAACTAATGAAAAACTGTTTTTT. It yields the protein CASSLQDLATNEKLFF.

This chain links TRBV7-9 with TRBJ2-7; 7 nucleotides match TRBD1. CDR3 length: 14 amino acids. The germline V gene encodes CDR1 SEHNR and CDR2 FQNEAQ (reference sequence). The junction had 7 bases not matched to a gene; V was cut back by 3 bases and J by 5 bases. CDR3 DNA sequence: TGTGCCAGCAGCTTGGGACAGTTTGGGCACGAGCAGTACTTC. Translated: CASSLGQFGHEQYF.

This rearrangement joins TRBV6-5 to TRBJ1-5; TRBD1 agrees at 9 bases. From germline, CDR1 is MNHEY and CDR2 SVGAGI. V shed 7 bases, J shed 7 bases, and the junction held 11 bases outside the gene matches. The CDR3 loop spans 15 amino acids. CDR3 nucleotide sequence: TGTGCCAGCATATCCCGGGACAGGGCCGGGCAGCCCCAGCATTTT. Amino acids: CASISRDRAGQPQHF.

The chain employs TRBV7-9 and TRBJ1-2; weak D call: TRBD1 (5 bases). Trimming left V 4 bases short and J 2 bases short, with 8 bases between. The CDR3 contains 13 residues. Germline CDR1 and CDR2: SEHNR and FQNEAQ (reference sequence). The CDR3 coding sequence is TGTGCCAGCAGCTCGGGGGGGAACTATGGCTACACCTTC. As protein: CASSSGGNYGYTF.

The rearrangement links TRBV5-1 to TRBJ2-1, with 10 nucleotides matching TRBD2. V lost 4 bases and J lost 2; bases outside the gene matches: 6. The CDR3 has 16 amino acids. Per the germline V gene, CDR1 is SGHRS and CDR2 is YFSETQ. As DNA, the CDR3 is TGCGCCAGCAGCCAACGGACTAGCGGAGCCTACAATGAGCAGTTCTTC. This gives the protein CASSQRTSGAYNEQFF.

This clone has a handful of counts. This rearrangement joins TRBV6-2 or TRBV6-3 to TRBJ1-4; D call uncertain. The V end was cut by 4 bases, the J end by 3 bases, with 9 bases between. Germline assignment: CDR1 MNHEY and CDR2 SVGEGT. The CDR3 has 14 residues. The CDR3 region has the DNA TGTGCCAGCAGTTTTCGACAAGCTAATGAAAAACTGTTTTTT. Translation gives CASSFRQANEKLFF.

The CDR3 DNA is TGTGCCAGCAGTCCAAAGGCGCAAGGGGGCCTTAATTCACCCCTCCACTTT. The encoded protein is CASSPKAQGGLNSPLHF. The chain uses TRBV27 and TRBJ1-6, with 7 bases that match TRBD1. Unmatched junction bases numbered 13, after V lost 5 bases and J lost 6 bases. Germline CDR1 MNHEY, CDR2 SMNVEV (reference sequence). The CDR3 consists of 17 residues.

This chain joins TRBV11-2 and TRBJ2-7; TRBD1 agrees at 7 bases. The CDR3 spans 18 residues. Germline assignment: CDR1 SGHAT and CDR2 FQNNGV. The V and J ends lost 3 bases and 5 bases, in that order; junction bases with no gene match: 19. The CDR3 loop reads CASSFPVGLQGTFDEQYF. The CDR3 DNA reads TGTGCCAGCAGCTTCCCCGTAGGTCTACAGGGGACCTTCGACGAGCAGTACTTC.

J is TRBJ1-5 and V is TRBV7-9; 9 positions match TRBD1. Trimming cost V 5 bases and J 5 bases; bases outside gene matches: 4. The CDR3 runs to 14 residues. Per germline, CDR1 SEHNR and CDR2 FQNEAQ (reference sequence). Here the CDR3 DNA reads TGTGCCAGCAGCCCGGGACAGGGTGATCAGCCCCAGCATTTT. It encodes CASSPGQGDQPQHF.

The chain recombines TRBV5-1 with TRBJ1-2; tentatively, D is TRBD1 (6 bases). V dropped 2 bases and J dropped 3 bases, with 8 bases sitting between them. The CDR3 spans 13 residues. Per the germline V gene, CDR1 is SGHRS and CDR2 is YFSETQ. As DNA, the CDR3 is TGCGCCAGCAGCTTCAGGGGAGACTATGGCTACACCTTC. Protein product: CASSFRGDYGYTF.

The chain uses TRBV10-3 and TRBJ1-2, with 8 positions matching TRBD1. This CDR3 spans 14 amino acids. With V trimmed by 10 bases and J by 2 bases, 9 bases remained unmatched. Germline V CDR1 and CDR2: ENHRY, SYGVKD. The CDR3, as DNA: TGTGCCACCGGACAGGGAGGAGGGAACTATGGCTACACCTTC. Protein product: CATGQGGGNYGYTF.

V and J are TRBV19 and TRBJ2-7; D perhaps matches TRBD1 (6 bases). The CDR3 runs 15 residues. V lost 1 base, J lost 1 base, and 11 bases lay in between. Germline assignment: CDR1 LNHDA and CDR2 SQIVND (reference sequence). CDR3: CASSIGLGHSYEQYF. The CDR3 coding sequence is TGTGCCAGTAGTATAGGCTTGGGACATTCCTACGAGCAGTACTTC. The full variable domain, in which reference TRBV19 and TRBJ2-7 provide the parts outside the CDR3, is DGGITQSPKYLFRKEGQNVTLSCEQNLNHDAMYWYRQDPGQGLRLIYYSQIVNDFQKGDIAEGYSVSREKKESFPLTVTSAQKNPTAFYLCASSIGLGHSYEQYFGPGTRLTVT.

This clone was counted a few times. This rearrangement joins TRBV18 to TRBJ1-1, with TRBD1 matching 7 bases. The germline V gene has CDR1 KGHSH and CDR2 LQKENI. The CDR3 covers 15 residues. V lost 4 bases and J lost 4; bases outside the gene matches: 9. CDR3 region: CASSLETGMGTEAFF. The CDR3 nucleotides read TGTGCCAGCTCACTAGAGACAGGGATGGGCACTGAAGCTTTCTTT.

V is TRBV9 and J is TRBJ1-5; D unresolved. Germline V gives CDR1 SGDLS, CDR2 YYNGEE. Trimming cost V 0 bases and J 5 bases, with 9 bases left between them. The CDR3 length is 14 residues. DNA of the CDR3: TGTGCCAGCAGCGTAGATAGTGCCGATCAGCCCCAGCATTTT. As protein: CASSVDSADQPQHF.

The chain carries TRBV12-5 and TRBJ2-7; 9 nucleotides line up with TRBD2. The CDR3 runs to 14 residues. Germline V gene lookup returns CDR1 LGHNT and CDR2 FRNRAP. With 9 bases clipped from V and 3 bases from J, the junction kept 9 bases outside the gene matches. Written as DNA, the CDR3 is TGTGCTAGGGGATTTGGTAGCGGGGGCTACGAGCAGTACTTC. The encoded protein is CARGFGSGGYEQYF.

This rearrangement joins TRBV7-8 to TRBJ1-1, with D possibly TRBD1 on 5 matching bases. There are 15 residues in the CDR3. Looked up from germline, CDR1 is SGHVS and CDR2 is FQNEAQ. With 1 base removed from V and 7 bases from J, the gap between germline ends came to 16 bases. In DNA, the CDR3 is TGTGCCAGCAGCTTAGGGGCGGGGCGAACGATTGAAGCTTTCTTT. This gives the protein CASSLGAGRTIEAFF.

In this sample, this clone turned up a few times. The chain couples TRBV7-2 to TRBJ2-1; the match to TRBD2 covers 11 bases. Germline values: CDR1 SGHTA, CDR2 FQGNSA. The CDR3 spans 16 residues. Unmatched junction bases numbered 8, after V lost 5 bases and J lost 5 bases. Here the CDR3 reads CASSVAGTSGHNEQFF. The CDR3 DNA follows: TGTGCCAGCAGCGTTGCCGGGACTAGCGGACACAATGAGCAGTTCTTC.

This clone was observed a single time. The chain has TRBV5-6 and TRBJ1-2; 11 bases fit TRBD1. V dropped 4 bases and J dropped 4; count of bases not matched to a gene: 6. Germline V CDR1 and CDR2: SGHDT, YYEEEE. The CDR3 length is 15 residues. The CDR3 spells CASSPGQGGFYGYTF. The CDR3 nucleotides read TGTGCCAGCAGCCCGGGACAGGGGGGATTCTATGGCTACACCTTC.

This clone appeared a few times. The V and J genes are TRBV6-6 and TRBJ2-7, with 10 positions matching TRBD1. CDR1 is MNHNY and CDR2 is SVGAGI in the germline V gene (reference sequence). This CDR3 spans 15 amino acids. Trimming removed 5 bases from V and 5 bases from J; junction bases left unmatched: 9. CDR3 sequence: CASSPPGTGEHEQYF. The CDR3 DNA sequence: TGTGCCAGCAGTCCGCCCGGGACAGGGGAGCACGAGCAGTACTTC.

The chain recombines TRBV6-1 with TRBJ1-6; 9 nucleotides match TRBD1. The CDR3 contains 17 residues. Trimming cost V 0 bases and J 10 bases; bases outside gene matches: 10. Germline CDR1 is MNHNS and CDR2 is SASEGT. The CDR3 region is CASSEALGGQGNSPLHF. DNA for the CDR3: TGTGCCAGCAGTGAAGCGCTAGGGGGACAGGGAAACTCACCCCTCCACTTT.

The rearrangement links TRBV7-2 to TRBJ2-7; D possibly corresponds to TRBD2 (7 bases). Between the trimmed V and J ends, which lost 5 bases and 2 bases, there was a span of 16 bases. The CDR3 totals 15 residues. Germline V lookup: CDR1 SGHTA, CDR2 FQGNSA. CDR3 amino acids: CASSVVRGPPYEQYF. Written as DNA, the CDR3 is TGTGCCAGCAGCGTAGTGCGGGGGCCCCCCTACGAGCAGTACTTC.

This clone was seen a handful of times. The J gene is TRBJ1-6, the V gene TRBV7-2, with D possibly being TRBD1 (6 bases). This CDR3 comprises 15 residues. The V end was cut by 2 bases, the J end by 8 bases, with 13 bases between. Germline lookup yields CDR1 SGHTA and CDR2 FQGNSA. Here the CDR3 DNA reads TGTGCCAGCAGCTTAAGCCAGGGGTTCTATTCACCCCTCCACTTT. This gives the protein CASSLSQGFYSPLHF.

This chain connects TRBV6-4 to TRBJ1-5; D perhaps matches TRBD1 (5 bases). The CDR3 sequence is 15 residues long. The V gene's germline CDR1 is MRHNA and CDR2 SNTAGT. The V end was cut by 5 bases, the J end by 4 bases, with 15 bases between. This chain's CDR3 is CASSTIGQINQPQHF. In DNA form, the CDR3 reads TGTGCCAGCAGTACCATCGGACAAATTAATCAGCCCCAGCATTTT.

The chain recombines TRBV18 with TRBJ1-5; 8 bases map to TRBD1. CDR3 length equals 15 residues. The V and J ends lost 6 bases and 3 bases, in that order; junction bases with no gene match: 7. Germline V gene lookup returns CDR1 KGHSH and CDR2 LQKENI. The CDR3 loop reads CASSPGTGTNQPQHF. CDR3 DNA: TGTGCCAGCTCTCCCGGGACAGGAACCAATCAGCCCCAGCATTTT. The full variable domain, rest sourced from reference TRBV18 and TRBJ1-5, is NAGVMQNPRHLVRRRGQEARLRCSPMKGHSHVYWYRQLPEEGLKFMVYLQKENIIDESGMPKERFSAEFPKEGPSILRIQQVVRGDSAAYFCASSPGTGTNQPQHFGDGTRLSIL.

The CDR3 protein is CASSSGTGLLAANIQYF. The CDR3 DNA reads TGTGCCAGCAGCTCCGGGACAGGGCTTTTGGCGGCAAACATTCAGTACTTC. The V and J genes are TRBV5-6 and TRBJ2-4, with TRBD1 matching 9 bases. CDR3 length: 17 residues. The junction had 13 bases not matched to a gene; V was cut back by 3 bases and J by 6 bases. CDR1 SGHDT and CDR2 YYEEEE come from the germline V gene.

The CDR3 DNA reads as TGTGCCAGCAGCTTAGATCGCGGGGCCCTTAATTCACCCCTCCACTTT. This sequence encodes CASSLDRGALNSPLHF. The chain has TRBV11-2 and TRBJ1-6, with a weak D call TRBD1 (5 bases). Germline V CDR1 and CDR2: SGHAT, FQNNGV. This CDR3 region has 16 residues. With 0 bases removed from V and 6 bases from J, the gap between germline ends came to 12 bases.